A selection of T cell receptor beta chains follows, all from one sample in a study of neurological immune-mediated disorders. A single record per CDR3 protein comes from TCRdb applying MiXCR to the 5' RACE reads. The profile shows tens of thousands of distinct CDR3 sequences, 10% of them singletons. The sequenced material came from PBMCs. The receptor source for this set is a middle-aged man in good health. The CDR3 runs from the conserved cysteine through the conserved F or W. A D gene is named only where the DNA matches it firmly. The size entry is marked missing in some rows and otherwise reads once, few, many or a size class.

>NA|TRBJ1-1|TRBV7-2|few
TGTGCCAGCAGCCAAACAGGGTCATCTAGGGCTTTCTTT
CASSQTGSSRAFF
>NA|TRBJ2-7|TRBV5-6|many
TGTGCCAGCAGCGCCGGTGCCTACGAGCAGTACTTC
CASSAGAYEQYF
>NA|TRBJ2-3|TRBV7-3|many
TGTGCCAGCAGCTTAAATGTCGGTAGCACAGATACGCAGTATTTT
CASSLNVGSTDTQYF
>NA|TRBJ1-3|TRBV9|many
TGTGCCAGCAGCGTGTCGGGAAGCTCTGGAAACACCATATATTTT
CASSVSGSSGNTIYF
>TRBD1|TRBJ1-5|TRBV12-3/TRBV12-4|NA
TGTGCCAGCAGTAGGGACAGTATTAGCAATCAGCCCCAGCATTTT
CASSRDSISNQPQHF
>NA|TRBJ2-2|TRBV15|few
TGTGCCACCACAGCCAACGGGGTTAACACCGGGGAGCTGTTTTTT
CATTANGVNTGELFF
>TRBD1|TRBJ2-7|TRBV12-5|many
TGTGCTAGTGGTTCCGGGGACAGGCTTTACGAGCAGTACTTC
CASGSGDRLYEQYF
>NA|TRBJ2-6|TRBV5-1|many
TGCGCCAGCAGCCCCACAGTTTCTGGGGCCAACGTCCTGACTTTC
CASSPTVSGANVLTF
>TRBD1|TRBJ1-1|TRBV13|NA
TGTGCCAGCAGCGGACAGGGGGCGGTTAACACTGAAGCTTTCTTT
CASSGQGAVNTEAFF
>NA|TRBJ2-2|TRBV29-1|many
TGCAGCGTTGAAGATTGGGCAGGAGGGGACACCGGGGAGCTGTTTTTT
CSVEDWAGGDTGELFF
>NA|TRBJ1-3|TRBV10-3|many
TGTGCCATCCAATCCCCCCCGGGGCACACTGGAAACACCATATATTTT
CAIQSPPGHTGNTIYF
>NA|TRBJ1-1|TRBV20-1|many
TGCAGTGCTAGAGGTCAGTGGGGGACTGAAGCTTTCTTT
CSARGQWGTEAFF
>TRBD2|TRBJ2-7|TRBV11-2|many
TGTGCCAGCAGCTTAGTGAGGGCGGGAGTCGGCGAGCAGTACTTC
CASSLVRAGVGEQYF
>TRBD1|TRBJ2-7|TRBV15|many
TGTGCCACCAGCAGGAACAGGGGAGCCTACGAGCAGTACTTC
CATSRNRGAYEQYF
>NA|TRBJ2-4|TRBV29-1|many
TGCAGCGTTGGTCTCCGTGGGGCCCAAAACATTCAGTACTTC
CSVGLRGAQNIQYF
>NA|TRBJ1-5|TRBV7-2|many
TGTGCCAGCAGCTTCGGACCCAATAATCAGCCCCAGCATTTT
CASSFGPNNQPQHF
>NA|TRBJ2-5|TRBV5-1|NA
TGCGCCAGCAGCTTTTCGGGATCCCTAGAGACCCAGTACTTC
CASSFSGSLETQYF
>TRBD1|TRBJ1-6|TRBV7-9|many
TGTGCCAGCAGCGGTCGCCCGGACAGGGGTGGCTCACCCCTCCACTTT
CASSGRPDRGGSPLHF
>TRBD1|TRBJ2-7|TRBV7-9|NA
TGTGCCAGCAGCTACATGACGGGACAGTCCTACGAGCAGTACTTC
CASSYMTGQSYEQYF
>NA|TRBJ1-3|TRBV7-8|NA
TGTGCCAGCAGCAAGCGGGGACTCTCTGGAAACACCATATATTTT
CASSKRGLSGNTIYF
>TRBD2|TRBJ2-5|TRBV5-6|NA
TGTGCCAGCAGCTTGCCCGGACTAGCGGGGGGGCCAGAGACCCAGTACTTC
CASSLPGLAGGPETQYF
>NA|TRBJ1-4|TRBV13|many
TGTGCCAGCAGCTTTGGTGACCTCCGGAACGAAAAACTGTTTTTT
CASSFGDLRNEKLFF
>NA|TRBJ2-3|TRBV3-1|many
TGTGCCAGCGGATACCAACGGGGATGGGGCACAGATACGCAGTATTTT
CASGYQRGWGTDTQYF
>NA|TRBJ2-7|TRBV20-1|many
TGCAGTGTAATACCACCCGGACGCGGAGAGCAGTACTTC
CSVIPPGRGEQYF
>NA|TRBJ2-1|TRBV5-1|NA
TGCGTCAGCGGCTTAAACGAAGGGCCGTACAATGAGCAGTTCTTC
CVSGLNEGPYNEQFF
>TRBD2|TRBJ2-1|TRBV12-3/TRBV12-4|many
TGTGCCAGCAGTACCGGACTAGCGGGAGGAAAGGAGCAGTTCTTC
CASSTGLAGGKEQFF
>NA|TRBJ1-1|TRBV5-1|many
TGCGCCAGCAGCACGGGATTTGAAGCTTTCTTT
CASSTGFEAFF
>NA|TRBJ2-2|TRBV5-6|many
TGTGCCAGCAGCACCTTTCAGGGTTATAACACCGGGGAGCTGTTTTTT
CASSTFQGYNTGELFF
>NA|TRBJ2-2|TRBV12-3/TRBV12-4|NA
TGTGTCAGCAGCCCCGTGGGCCTAACCGGGGAGCTATTTTTT
CVSSPVGLTGELFF
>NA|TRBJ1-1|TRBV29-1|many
TGCAGCGCTCTTGCTTCGAACACTGAAGCTTTCTTT
CSALASNTEAFF
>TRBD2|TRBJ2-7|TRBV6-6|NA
TGTGCCAGCAGTTACCCTAGCGGGGTCTCCTACGAGCAGTACTTC
CASSYPSGVSYEQYF
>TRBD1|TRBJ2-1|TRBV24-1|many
TGTGCCACCAGTGATGACGGGACAGGTCCGTGGGGTGAGCAGTTCTTC
CATSDDGTGPWGEQFF
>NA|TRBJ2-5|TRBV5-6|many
TGTGCCAGCAGCTTGGGGAGTCAAGAGACCCAGTACTTC
CASSLGSQETQYF
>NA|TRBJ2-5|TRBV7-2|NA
TGTGCCAGCAGCTGGGTCCCCCAAGAGACCCAGTACTTC
CASSWVPQETQYF